A single sample gave rise to the 9 T cell receptor beta chains below, sequenced in a study of blood T cell repertoires in COVID-19. TCRdb keeps only in-frame clones here, not all; method: immunoSEQ multiplex PCR. There are about 280,000 clones in the sample; roughly 87% occur only once, and about 8.6% lies in the top ten. The sample consisted of peripheral blood. These receptors all come from a man aged 18 to 35 with active or convalescent COVID-19.

The J gene is TRBJ2-1, the V gene TRBV9; no reliable D call. The germline CDR1 and CDR2 sequences are SGDLS and YYNGEE. The CDR3 is 14 amino acids. V was pared by 0 bases and J by 4 bases, with 8 bases between. CDR3 sequence reads: CASSVVSLYNEQFF. In DNA form, the CDR3 reads TGTGCCAGCAGCGTAGTGTCCTTATACAATGAGCAGTTCTTC. Looking up the rest from reference TRBV9 and TRBJ2-1 gives the full variable domain: DSGVTQTPKHLITATGQRVTLRCSPRSGDLSVYWYQQSLDQGLQFLIQYYNGEERAKGNILERFSAQQFPDLHSELNLSSLELGDSALYFCASSVVSLYNEQFFGPGTRLTVL.

The J gene is TRBJ2-6, the V gene TRBV7-9; D is possibly TRBD2 (5 bases). Trimming left V 4 bases short and J 0 bases short, with 13 bases between. Germline values: CDR1 SEHNR, CDR2 FQNEAQ (reference sequence). The CDR3 length is 17 residues. The CDR3 nucleotides read TGTGCCAGCAGCTACCGGGGAATGACCTCTGGGGCCAACGTCCTGACTTTC. This codes for CASSYRGMTSGANVLTF.

This sequence joins TRBV9 and TRBJ2-3, with D uncertain. The CDR3 has 17 amino acids. V was cut by 4 bases and J by 0 bases, with 18 bases left in between. From germline, CDR1 is SGDLS and CDR2 YYNGEE. CDR3 nucleotide sequence: TGTGCCAGCAGCCCCCCTTCCGAGTTTTCAAGCACAGATACGCAGTATTTT. Translated, it gives CASSPPSEFSSTDTQYF.

The chain has TRBV19 and TRBJ2-6; D is unclear. The CDR3 has 15 residues. V was trimmed by 3 bases and J by 2 bases, leaving 8 bases between them. The germline CDR1 and CDR2 sequences are LNHDA and SQIVND (reference sequence). The CDR3 coding sequence is TGTGCCAGTAGTATTGAGGAAACTGGGGCCAACGTCCTGACTTTC. It codes for CASSIEETGANVLTF. Full variable domain (outside the CDR3, taken from reference TRBV19 and TRBJ2-6): DGGITQSPKYLFRKEGQNVTLSCEQNLNHDAMYWYRQDPGQGLRLIYYSQIVNDFQKGDIAEGYSVSREKKESFPLTVTSAQKNPTAFYLCASSIEETGANVLTFGAGSRLTVL.

V and J are TRBV3-1 (or the pseudogene TRBV3-2) and TRBJ2-7; the match to TRBD1 covers 9 bases. The CDR3 runs 15 residues. Germline loops: CDR1 LGHDT, CDR2 YNNKEL (reference sequence). With 2 bases clipped from V and 1 base from J, the junction kept 3 bases outside the gene matches. CDR3 sequence: CASSQRGTGSYEQYF. The CDR3 region has the DNA TGTGCCAGCAGCCAACGAGGGACAGGGTCCTACGAGCAGTACTTC.

DNA for the CDR3: TGTGCCAGCAGCTTAGTGGGACAGGACAATTCACCCCTCCACTTT. Translating gives CASSLVGQDNSPLHF. This sequence joins TRBV11-2 and TRBJ1-6; the match to TRBD1 covers 8 bases. J was trimmed by 7 bases and V by 1 base; bases with no gene match: 3. Germline loops: CDR1 SGHAT, CDR2 FQNNGV. The CDR3 is made up of 15 amino acids.

This chain connects TRBV7-9 to TRBJ2-1; 7 nucleotides line up with TRBD1. CDR3 length equals 14 residues. Germline-derived CDR1 and CDR2 are SEHNR and FQNEAQ (reference sequence). J was trimmed by 2 bases and V by 5 bases; bases with no gene match: 3. CDR3 sequence reads: CASSRDSTYNEQFF. The DNA for the CDR3 is TGTGCCAGCAGCCGGGACAGCACCTACAATGAGCAGTTCTTC.

This clone was detected only once. The chain links TRBV19 to TRBJ2-2; D possibly corresponds to TRBD1 (7 bases). The CDR3 sequence is 15 residues long. CDR1 and CDR2 from the germline V gene are LNHDA and SQIVND (reference sequence). Trimming shortened V by 3 bases and J by 3 bases, and 11 bases separated the two germline ends. The CDR3 region is CASSIRGAYTGELFF. CDR3 DNA sequence: TGTGCCAGTAGTATCAGGGGGGCCTACACCGGGGAGCTGTTTTTT.

This chain uses TRBV12-5 with TRBJ2-3, with D tentatively TRBD1 (5 bases). In germline, CDR1 is LGHNT, CDR2 FRNRAP. Trimming removed 5 bases from V and 1 base from J, with 7 bases in between. This CDR3 has 13 residues. The CDR3 DNA sequence: TGTGCTAGTGGTCCCAGGGGCACAGATACGCAGTATTTT. This codes for CASGPRGTDTQYF.